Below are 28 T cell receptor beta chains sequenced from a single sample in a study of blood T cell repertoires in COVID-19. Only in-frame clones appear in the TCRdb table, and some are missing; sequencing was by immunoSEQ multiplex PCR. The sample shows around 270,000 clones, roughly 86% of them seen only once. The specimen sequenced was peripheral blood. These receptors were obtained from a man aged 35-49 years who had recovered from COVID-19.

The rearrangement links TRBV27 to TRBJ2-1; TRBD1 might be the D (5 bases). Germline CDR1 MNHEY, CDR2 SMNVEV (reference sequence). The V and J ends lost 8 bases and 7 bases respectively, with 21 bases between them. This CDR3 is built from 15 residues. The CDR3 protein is CASPPGRDNGNEQFF. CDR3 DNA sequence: TGTGCCAGCCCCCCAGGGCGCGACAATGGGAATGAGCAGTTCTTC.

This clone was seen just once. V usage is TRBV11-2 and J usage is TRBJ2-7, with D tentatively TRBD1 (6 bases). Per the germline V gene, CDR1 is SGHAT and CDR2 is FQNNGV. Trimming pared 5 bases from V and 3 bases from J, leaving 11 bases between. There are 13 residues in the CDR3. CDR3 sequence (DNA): TGTGCCAGCAGCCGTAGGGGGAGCTACGAGCAGTACTTC. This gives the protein CASSRRGSYEQYF.

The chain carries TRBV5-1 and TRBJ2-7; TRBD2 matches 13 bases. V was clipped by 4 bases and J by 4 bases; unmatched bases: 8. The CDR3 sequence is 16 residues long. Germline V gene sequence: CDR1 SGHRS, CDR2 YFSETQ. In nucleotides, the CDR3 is TGCGCCAGCAGCGGACAACTAGCGGGGGGGCGGTACGAGCAGTACTTC. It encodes CASSGQLAGGRYEQYF.

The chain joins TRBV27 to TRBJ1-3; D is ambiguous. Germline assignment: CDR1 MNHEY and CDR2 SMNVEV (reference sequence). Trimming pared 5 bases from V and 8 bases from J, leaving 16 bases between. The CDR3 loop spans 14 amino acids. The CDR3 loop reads CASSRGGLRDTIYF. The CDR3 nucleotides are TGTGCCAGCAGTCGGGGAGGGCTGAGGGACACCATATATTTT.

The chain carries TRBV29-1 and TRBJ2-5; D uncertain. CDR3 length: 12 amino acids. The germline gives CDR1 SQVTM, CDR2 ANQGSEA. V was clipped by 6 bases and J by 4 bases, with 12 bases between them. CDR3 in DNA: TGCAGCGTGCGACACAACCCAGAGACCCAGTACTTC. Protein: CSVRHNPETQYF.

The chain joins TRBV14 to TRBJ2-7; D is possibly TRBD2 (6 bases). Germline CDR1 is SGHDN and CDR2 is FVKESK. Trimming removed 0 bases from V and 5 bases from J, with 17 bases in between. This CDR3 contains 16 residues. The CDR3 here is CASSQDPGGSLHEQYF. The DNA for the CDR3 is TGTGCCAGCAGCCAAGACCCTGGGGGGTCCCTCCACGAGCAGTACTTC. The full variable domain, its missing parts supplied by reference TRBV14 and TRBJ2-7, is EAGVTQFPSHSVIEKGQTVTLRCDPISGHDNLYWYRRVMGKEIKFLLHFVKESKQDESGMPNNRFLAERTGGTYSTLKVQPAELEDSGVYFCASSQDPGGSLHEQYFGPGTRLTVT.

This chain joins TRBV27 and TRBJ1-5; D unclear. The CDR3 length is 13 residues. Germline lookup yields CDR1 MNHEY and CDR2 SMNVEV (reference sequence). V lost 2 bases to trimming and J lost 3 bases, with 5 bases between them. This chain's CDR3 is CASSLQYNQPQHF. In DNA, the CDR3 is TGTGCCAGCAGTTTACAGTACAATCAGCCCCAGCATTTT.

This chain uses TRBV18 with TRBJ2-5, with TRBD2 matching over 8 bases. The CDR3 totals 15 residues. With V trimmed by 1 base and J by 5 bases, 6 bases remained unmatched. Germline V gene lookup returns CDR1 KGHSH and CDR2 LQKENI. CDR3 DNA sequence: TGTGCCAGCTCACCACGGTATAGCGGGGAGGAGACCCAGTACTTC. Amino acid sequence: CASSPRYSGEETQYF.

DNA for the CDR3: TGTGCCAGCAGTCCAACGGCAGGGTCATTCACAGATACGCAGTATTTT. Translated, it gives CASSPTAGSFTDTQYF. The chain combines TRBV27 with TRBJ2-3; a weak D match, TRBD1 (5 bases). Germline loops: CDR1 MNHEY, CDR2 SMNVEV (reference sequence). The CDR3 contains 16 residues. V dropped 5 bases and J dropped 2 bases, with 17 bases sitting between them.

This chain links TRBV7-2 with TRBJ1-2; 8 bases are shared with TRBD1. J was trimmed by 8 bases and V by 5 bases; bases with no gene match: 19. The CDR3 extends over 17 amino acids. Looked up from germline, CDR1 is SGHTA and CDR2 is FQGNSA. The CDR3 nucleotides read TGTGCCAGCAGCCAGAAAGCCGGGGACAGGAAGGACCGCGGCTACACCTTC. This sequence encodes CASSQKAGDRKDRGYTF.

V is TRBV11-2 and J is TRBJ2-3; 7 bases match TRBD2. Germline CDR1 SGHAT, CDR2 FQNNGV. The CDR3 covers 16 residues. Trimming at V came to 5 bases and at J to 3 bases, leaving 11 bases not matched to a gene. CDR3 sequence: CASSLRLADFTDTQYF. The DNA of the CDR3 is TGTGCCAGCAGCCTTCGACTAGCCGACTTTACAGATACGCAGTATTTT.

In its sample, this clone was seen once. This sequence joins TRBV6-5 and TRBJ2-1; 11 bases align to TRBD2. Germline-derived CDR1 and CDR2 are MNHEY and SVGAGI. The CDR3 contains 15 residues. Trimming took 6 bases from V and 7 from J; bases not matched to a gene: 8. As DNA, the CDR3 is TGTGCCAGCAGCGCCGGGACTAGCGGTCGTAATGAGCAGTTCTTC. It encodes CASSAGTSGRNEQFF.

CDR3 nucleotides: TGTGCCAGCAGCCGGTTGCGGGGCCATCTCTGCGGGGGGTCCGACGGGGAGCTGTTTTTT. Protein sequence: CASSRLRGHLCGGSDGELFF. This rearrangement joins TRBV3-1 (or the pseudogene TRBV3-2) to TRBJ2-2; 8 bases line up with TRBD2. From germline, CDR1 is LGHDT and CDR2 YNNKEL (reference sequence). CDR3 length: 20 amino acids. With 4 bases clipped from V and 7 bases from J, the junction kept 23 bases outside the gene matches.

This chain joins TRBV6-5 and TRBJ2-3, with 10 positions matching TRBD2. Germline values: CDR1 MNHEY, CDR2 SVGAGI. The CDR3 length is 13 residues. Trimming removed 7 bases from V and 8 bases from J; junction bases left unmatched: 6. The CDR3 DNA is TGTGCCAGCAAGACCCAGCGGGGGGGTACGCAGTATTTT. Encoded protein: CASKTQRGGTQYF.

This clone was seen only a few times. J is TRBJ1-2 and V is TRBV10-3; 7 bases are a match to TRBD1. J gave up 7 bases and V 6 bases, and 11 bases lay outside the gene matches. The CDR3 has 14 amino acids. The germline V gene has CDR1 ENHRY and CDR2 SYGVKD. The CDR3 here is CAIRERGGVTGYTF. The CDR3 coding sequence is TGTGCCATCAGAGAGAGAGGGGGCGTAACTGGCTACACCTTC.

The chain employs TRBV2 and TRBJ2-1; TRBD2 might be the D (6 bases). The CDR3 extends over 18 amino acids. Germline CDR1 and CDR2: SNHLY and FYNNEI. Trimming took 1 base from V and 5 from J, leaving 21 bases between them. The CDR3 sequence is CASSEEGLAAGPNNEQFF. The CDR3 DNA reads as TGTGCCAGCAGTGAAGAGGGCCTAGCAGCGGGCCCCAACAATGAGCAGTTCTTC.

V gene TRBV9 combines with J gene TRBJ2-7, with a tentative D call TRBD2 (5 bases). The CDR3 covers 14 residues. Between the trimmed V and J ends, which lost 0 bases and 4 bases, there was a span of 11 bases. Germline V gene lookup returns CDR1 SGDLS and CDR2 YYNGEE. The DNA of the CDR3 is TGTGCCAGCAGCGTAGGAGCTAGCACGTACGAGCAGTACTTC. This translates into CASSVGASTYEQYF.

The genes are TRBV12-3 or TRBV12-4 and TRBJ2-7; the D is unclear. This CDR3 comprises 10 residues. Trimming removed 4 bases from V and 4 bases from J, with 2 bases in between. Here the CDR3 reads CASSSYEQYF. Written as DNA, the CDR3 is TGTGCCAGCAGTTCTTACGAGCAGTACTTC.

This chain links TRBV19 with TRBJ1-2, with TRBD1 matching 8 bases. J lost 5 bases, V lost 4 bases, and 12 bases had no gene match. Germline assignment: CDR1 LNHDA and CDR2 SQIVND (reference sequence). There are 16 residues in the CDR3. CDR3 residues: CASSTKASTGEYGYTF. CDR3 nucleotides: TGTGCCAGTAGTACGAAGGCCTCGACAGGGGAGTATGGCTACACCTTC.

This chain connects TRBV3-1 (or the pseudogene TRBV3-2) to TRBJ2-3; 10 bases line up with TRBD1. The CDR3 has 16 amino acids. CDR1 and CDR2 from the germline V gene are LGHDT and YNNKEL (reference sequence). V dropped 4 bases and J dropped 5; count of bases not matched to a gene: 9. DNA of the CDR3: TGTGCCAGCAGCCCGCGTCGGACAGGGGGTTTAGATACGCAGTATTTT. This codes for CASSPRRTGGLDTQYF.

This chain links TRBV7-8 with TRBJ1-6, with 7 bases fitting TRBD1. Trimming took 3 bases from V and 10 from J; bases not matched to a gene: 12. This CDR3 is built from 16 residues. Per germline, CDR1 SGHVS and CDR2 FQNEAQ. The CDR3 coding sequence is TGTGCCAGCAGCTTCCGACAGGGATTATTTCGGTCACCCCTCCACTTT. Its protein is CASSFRQGLFRSPLHF.

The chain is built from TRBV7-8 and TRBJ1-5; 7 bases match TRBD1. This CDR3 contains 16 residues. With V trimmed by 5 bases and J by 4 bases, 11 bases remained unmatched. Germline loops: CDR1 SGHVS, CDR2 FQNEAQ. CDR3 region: CASSPILQGFNQPQHF. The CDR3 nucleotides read TGTGCCAGCAGCCCAATTCTACAGGGGTTTAATCAGCCCCAGCATTTT.

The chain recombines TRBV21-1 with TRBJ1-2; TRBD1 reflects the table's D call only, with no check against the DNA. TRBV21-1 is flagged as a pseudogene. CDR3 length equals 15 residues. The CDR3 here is CASSKGGAGVRGYTF. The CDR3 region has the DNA TGTGCCAGCAGCAAAGGGGGCGCAGGGGTAAGGGGCTACACCTTC.

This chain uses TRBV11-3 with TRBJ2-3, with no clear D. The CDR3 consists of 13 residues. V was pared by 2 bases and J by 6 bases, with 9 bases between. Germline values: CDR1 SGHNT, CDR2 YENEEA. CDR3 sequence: CASSLSDQDTQYF. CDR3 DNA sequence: TGTGCCAGCAGCTTAAGCGACCAGGATACGCAGTATTTT. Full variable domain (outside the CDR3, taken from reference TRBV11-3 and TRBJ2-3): EAGVVQSPRYKIIEKKQPVAFWCNPISGHNTLYWYLQNLGQGPELLIRYENEEAVDDSQLPKDRFSAERLKGVDSTLKIQPAELGDSAVYLCASSLSDQDTQYFGPGTRLTVL.

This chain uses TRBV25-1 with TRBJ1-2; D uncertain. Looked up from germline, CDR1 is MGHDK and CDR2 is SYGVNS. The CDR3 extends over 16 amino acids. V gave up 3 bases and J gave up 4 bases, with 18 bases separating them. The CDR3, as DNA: TGTGCCAGCAGTGACCCCTCAGGCACGGCGGGCTATGGCTACACCTTC. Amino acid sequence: CASSDPSGTAGYGYTF.

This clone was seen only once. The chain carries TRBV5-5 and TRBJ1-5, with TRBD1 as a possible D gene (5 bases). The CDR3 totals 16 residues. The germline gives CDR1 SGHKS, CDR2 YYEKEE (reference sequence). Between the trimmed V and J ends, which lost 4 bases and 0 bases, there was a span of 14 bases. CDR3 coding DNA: TGTGCCAGCAGCCAGGGTTGGGAATATAGCAATCAGCCCCAGCATTTT. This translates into CASSQGWEYSNQPQHF.

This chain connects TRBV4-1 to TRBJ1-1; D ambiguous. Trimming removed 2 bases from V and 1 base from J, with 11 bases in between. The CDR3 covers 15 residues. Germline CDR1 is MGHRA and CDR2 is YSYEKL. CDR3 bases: TGCGCCAGCAGCCAAAAAAGGAGAGGGAACACTGAAGCTTTCTTT. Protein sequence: CASSQKRRGNTEAFF.

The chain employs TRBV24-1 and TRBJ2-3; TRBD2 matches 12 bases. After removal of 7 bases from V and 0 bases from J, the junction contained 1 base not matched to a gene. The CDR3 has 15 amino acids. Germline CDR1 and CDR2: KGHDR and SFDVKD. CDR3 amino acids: CATRGTSGSTDTQYF. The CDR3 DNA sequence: TGTGCCACCAGGGGGACTAGCGGGAGCACAGATACGCAGTATTTT.